One sample yielded the 9 T cell receptor beta chains listed below, sequenced in a study of tumor-infiltrating lymphocytes in primary liver carcinoma. Synthesis of TCR beta cDNA was carried out from about 540 ng total RNA with a constant-region primer. Three-round nested multiplex PCR performed with slightly modified ARM-PCR produced the TCR beta libraries. A C-beta reverse primer was combined with TRBV1-TRBV30 forward primers in the first two PCR rounds, and each round had 10 cycles. One entry per CDR3 protein results from TCRdb running MiXCR on the multiplex PCR reads. The sample holds 320,000 or so distinct CDR3 sequences, approximately 60% seen once. Unsorted whole blood supplied the RNA, and germline DNA was extracted too. The material sequenced was peripheral blood. Receptor source: a man between 40 and 49 years old with primary liver carcinoma and hepatitis B virus infection.

This clonotype has more than one count but fewer than ten. The V and J genes are TRBV28 and TRBJ2-3; 13 bases align to TRBD2. The CDR3 length is 17 residues. With 6 bases clipped from V and 5 bases from J, the junction kept 11 bases outside the gene matches. Germline CDR1 and CDR2: MDHEN and SYDVKM. DNA for the CDR3: TGTGCCAGCAGCCCCATCGGACTAGCGGGAGATGAAGATACGCAGTATTTT. It is translated as CASSPIGLAGDEDTQYF.

This chain joins TRBV5-1 and TRBJ1-1; D call uncertain. The CDR3 covers 14 residues. Germline CDR1 and CDR2: SGHRS and YFSETQ. The ends were cut back, 0 bases at V and 0 bases at J, with 6 bases in the middle. CDR3 amino acids: CASSLDIMNTEAFF. CDR3 DNA sequence: TGCGCCAGCAGCTTGGACATAATGAACACTGAAGCTTTCTTT.

Concerning this clonotype itself: Here the CDR3 omits its conserved ending phenylalanine or tryptophan, so a read error is the likely source. The rearrangement links TRBV30 to TRBJ1-3; D not certain. The CDR3 runs 13 residues. Germline V gene data show CDR1 as GTSNPN and CDR2 as SVGIG (reference sequence). Trimming left V 5 bases short and J 3 bases short, with 11 bases between. CDR3 region: CAWRQKYGNTIYS. As DNA, the CDR3 is TGTGCCTGGCGTCAGAAGTATGGAAACACCATATATTCT.

About this clonotype: This clone may be a read error of a much larger clone one base away. The chain is built from TRBV4-2 and TRBJ1-3; D gene ambiguous. Trimming stripped 5 bases from V and 0 bases from J, with 11 bases between. Germline V lookup: CDR1 LGHNA, CDR2 YNFKEQ. This CDR3 comprises 15 residues. CDR3 sequence (DNA): TGTGCCAGCAGCACACCGCGCCTCTCTGGAAACACCATATATTTT. Translation: CASSTPRLSGNTIYF.

About this clonotype: At one of its ends the junction is not consistent with the germline gene, which may arise from a read error. The chain has TRBV11-2 and TRBJ2-7, with TRBD2 identical over 9 bases. In germline, CDR1 is SGHAT, CDR2 FQNNGV. The length of the CDR3 is 16 residues. Written as DNA, the CDR3 is TGTGCCAGCAGCCCACGTGTTAGCGGGAGACCCGACGATCAGCACTTC. It yields the protein CASSPRVSGRPDDQHF.

Remarks on this clonotype: One end of the junction fails to match germline, which may point to a read error. The rearrangement uses TRBV11-3 and TRBJ2-1; no firm D call. From germline, CDR1 is SGHNT and CDR2 YENEEA. This CDR3 has 16 residues. The CDR3 is CASSLDPQSSYNGQFF. In DNA form, the CDR3 reads TGTGCTAGCAGCTTAGATCCCCAGAGCTCCTACAATGGGCAGTTCTTC.

About this clonotype itself: A much larger clone differs by one base, so this may be a read error. The chain couples TRBV6-6 to TRBJ2-7, with D perhaps TRBD2 (6 bases). The V and J ends lost 7 bases and 3 bases respectively, with 16 bases between them. CDR3 size: 14 residues. CDR1 MNHNY and CDR2 SVGAGI come from the germline V gene (reference sequence). The CDR3 nucleotides read TGTGCCAGCAATGTAGGGACTGCCTTCTACGAGCAGTACTTC. Translating it yields CASNVGTAFYEQYF.

This clonotype was counted ten times or more. V gene TRBV6-2 or TRBV6-3 combines with J gene TRBJ2-1; 8 nucleotides align to TRBD2. Germline V gene sequence: CDR1 MNHEY, CDR2 SVGEGT. The CDR3 covers 14 residues. The J segment lost 7 bases and the V segment lost 7 bases, leaving 9 bases of the junction unmatched. The CDR3 sequence: CASTGSGKGNEQFF. The CDR3 DNA reads TGTGCCAGCACCGGTAGCGGGAAGGGGAATGAGCAGTTCTTC.

The J gene is TRBJ2-7, the V gene TRBV6-2 or TRBV6-3; TRBD2 agrees at 9 bases. This CDR3 contains 13 residues. V dropped 6 bases and J dropped 4; count of bases not matched to a gene: 4. The germline V gene encodes CDR1 MNHEY and CDR2 SVGEGT. The CDR3 sequence: CASSPSGRYEQYF. The CDR3 DNA follows: TGTGCCAGCAGCCCCAGCGGGAGGTACGAGCAGTACTTC.